This T cell receptor (beta chain) originates from a study of shared clonotypes between healthy human individuals. The study, taken as a whole, reports: Clonotypes that were shared across a few donors made up 4.5% to 5% of naive CD4 clonotypes.

Terminally differentiated effector memory CD45RA+ cells were left out of the naive CD8 fraction, which was CD45RO-negative and positively selected for CCR7. Trimming cost V 4 bases and J 7 bases, with 7 bases left between them. CDR3 length equals 11 residues. Germline V CDR1 and CDR2: MNHEY, SVGAGI. The protocol was immunoSEQ multiplex PCR, while the TCRdb copy is restricted to in-frame clones and leaves out a portion. The table lists approximately 1.9 million clones, 90% to 95% of them singletons. Remarks on this clone: Its matching antigen is unknown.

Sequencing input: naive CD8+ T cells from PBMCs. The genes are TRBV6-5 and TRBJ2-5, with D possibly TRBD2 on 5 matching bases. The sequence came from a young man in good health. Some clones in this sample may be carry-over from other donors' samples. CDR3 bases: TGTGCCAGCAGTTCGAGCGGGACCCAGTACTTC. Translation gives CASSSSGTQYF.